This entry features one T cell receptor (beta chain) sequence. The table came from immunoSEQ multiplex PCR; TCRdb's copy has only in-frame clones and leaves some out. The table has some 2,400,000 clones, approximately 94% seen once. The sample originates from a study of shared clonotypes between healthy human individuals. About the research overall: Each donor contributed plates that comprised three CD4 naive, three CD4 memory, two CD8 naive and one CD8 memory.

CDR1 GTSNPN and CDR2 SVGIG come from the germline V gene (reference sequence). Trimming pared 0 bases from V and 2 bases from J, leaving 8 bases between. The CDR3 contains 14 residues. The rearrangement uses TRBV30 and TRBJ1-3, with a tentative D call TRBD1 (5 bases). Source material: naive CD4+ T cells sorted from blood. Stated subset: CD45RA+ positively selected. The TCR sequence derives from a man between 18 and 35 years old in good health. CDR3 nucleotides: TGTGCCTGGAGTGTGGGACGTACTGGAAACACCATATATTTT. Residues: CAWSVGRTGNTIYF.